Listed below are T cell receptor beta chains from one sample, sequenced in a study of blood T cells in healthy people across ages. TCRdb used MiXCR to reprocess the 5' RACE reads, holding one entry per CDR3 protein. The data show fewer than 800,000 distinct CDR3 sequences, 25% seen once. These data were also reused for a study on T cells of mothers and their children.

What was sequenced was blood. These TCRs come from a boy between 10 and 17 years old in good health. Both conserved end residues are part of each CDR3. Each record gives: V gene, J gene, D gene, clone size, CDR3 DNA, CDR3 protein. D genes are given only for firm matches. The size of a clone is reported for some rows only, either as once, few or many, or as a class for expanded clones.

V gene: TRBV28; J gene: TRBJ1-1; D gene: .; clone size: .; CDR3 DNA: TGTGTCAGCAGTTTCATGCTGAACACTGAAGCTTTCTTT; CDR3 protein: CVSSFMLNTEAFF
V gene: TRBV13; J gene: TRBJ1-2; D gene: .; clone size: .; CDR3 DNA: TGTGCCAGCAGCTTAAGAGTATGGCCCCTCGGACTCTATGGCTACACCTTC; CDR3 protein: CASSLRVWPLGLYGYTF
V gene: TRBV9; J gene: TRBJ2-3; D gene: TRBD1; clone size: .; CDR3 DNA: TGTGCCAGCAGCGTTGCAGGGGGCCTTAATACGCAGTATTTT; CDR3 protein: CASSVAGGLNTQYF
V gene: TRBV12-3/TRBV12-4; J gene: TRBJ1-3; D gene: TRBD1; clone size: .; CDR3 DNA: TGTGCCAGCAGCCCATGGGCGACAGGGCCCGATCTCTCTGGAAACACCATATATTTT; CDR3 protein: CASSPWATGPDLSGNTIYF
V gene: TRBV9; J gene: TRBJ2-1; D gene: TRBD1; clone size: few; CDR3 DNA: TGTGCCAGCAGTGAAGACGGACAGGTATTAGATGAGCAGTTCTTC; CDR3 protein: CASSEDGQVLDEQFF
V gene: TRBV19; J gene: TRBJ2-5; D gene: TRBD2; clone size: .; CDR3 DNA: TGTGCCAGTAGGATCGGACTAGCGGGTAATCAAGAGACCCAGTACTTC; CDR3 protein: CASRIGLAGNQETQYF
V gene: TRBV28; J gene: TRBJ2-5; D gene: TRBD1; clone size: .; CDR3 DNA: TGTGCCAGTGGACAGGATCAAGAGACCCAGTACTTC; CDR3 protein: CASGQDQETQYF
V gene: TRBV29-1; J gene: TRBJ2-1; D gene: TRBD2; clone size: few; CDR3 DNA: TGCAGCGTTGAGGGGACTAGCGGGAGGAGCTCCTACAATGAGCAGTTCTTC; CDR3 protein: CSVEGTSGRSSYNEQFF
V gene: TRBV27; J gene: TRBJ1-2; D gene: .; clone size: few; CDR3 DNA: TGTGCCAGCAGTGAACAGGGAAACTACTATGGCTACACCTTC; CDR3 protein: CASSEQGNYYGYTF
V gene: TRBV4-1; J gene: TRBJ2-5; D gene: TRBD1; clone size: .; CDR3 DNA: TGCGCCAGCAGCCAAGACTTGCCGGGACAGGGCGGGACCCAGTACTTC; CDR3 protein: CASSQDLPGQGGTQYF
V gene: TRBV7-9; J gene: TRBJ1-1; D gene: .; clone size: few; CDR3 DNA: TGTGCCAGCAATTTAAGCCCGACACAGAACACTGAAGCTTTCTTT; CDR3 protein: CASNLSPTQNTEAFF
V gene: TRBV29-1; J gene: TRBJ2-5; D gene: .; clone size: .; CDR3 DNA: TGCAGCGTTCAGGAATACCAAGAGACCCAGTACTTC; CDR3 protein: CSVQEYQETQYF
V gene: TRBV7-2; J gene: TRBJ2-7; D gene: .; clone size: .; CDR3 DNA: TGTGCCAGCAGCTTATCGTCGGCAGACCCCAACTACGAGCAGTACTTC; CDR3 protein: CASSLSSADPNYEQYF
V gene: TRBV2; J gene: TRBJ1-4; D gene: .; clone size: few; CDR3 DNA: TGTGCCAGCAGTGAAGTCAGGGGTATCGAAAAACTGTTTTTT; CDR3 protein: CASSEVRGIEKLFF
V gene: TRBV19; J gene: TRBJ2-1; D gene: TRBD1; clone size: .; CDR3 DNA: TGTGCCAGTAGTAACCGGGACAGGGGGATCAATGAGCAGTTCTTC; CDR3 protein: CASSNRDRGINEQFF
V gene: TRBV20-1; J gene: TRBJ1-3; D gene: .; clone size: .; CDR3 DNA: TGCAGTGCTAGAGATACCGGGTCTGGAAACACCATATATTTT; CDR3 protein: CSARDTGSGNTIYF
V gene: TRBV29-1; J gene: TRBJ1-2; D gene: .; clone size: few; CDR3 DNA: TGCAGCGTTGCTTCGGGCTATGGCTACACCTTC; CDR3 protein: CSVASGYGYTF
V gene: TRBV12-3/TRBV12-4; J gene: TRBJ1-1; D gene: .; clone size: many; CDR3 DNA: TGTGCCAGCAGTTTACTAGGGGCCACTGAAGCTTTCTTT; CDR3 protein: CASSLLGATEAFF
V gene: TRBV11-1; J gene: TRBJ2-2; D gene: TRBD1; clone size: .; CDR3 DNA: TGTGCCAGCAGCCCGGGGACAGGGGACACCGGGGAGCTGTTTTTT; CDR3 protein: CASSPGTGDTGELFF
V gene: TRBV25-1; J gene: TRBJ1-2; D gene: .; clone size: .; CDR3 DNA: TGTGCCAGCCGGGGAAACACAGCCACGAGGGGCTACACCTTC; CDR3 protein: CASRGNTATRGYTF
V gene: TRBV29-1; J gene: TRBJ1-2; D gene: .; clone size: few; CDR3 DNA: TGCAGCGCTGGACAGTCAGTCTACACCTTC; CDR3 protein: CSAGQSVYTF
V gene: TRBV7-9; J gene: TRBJ2-5; D gene: TRBD1; clone size: .; CDR3 DNA: TGTGCCAGCAGCCCCGAGGGACAGGTCCAAGAGACCCAGTACTTC; CDR3 protein: CASSPEGQVQETQYF
V gene: TRBV29-1; J gene: TRBJ2-7; D gene: .; clone size: .; CDR3 DNA: TGCAGCGTCATCCGGGACGGCTCCTACGAGCAGTACTTC; CDR3 protein: CSVIRDGSYEQYF
V gene: TRBV20-1; J gene: TRBJ2-7; D gene: TRBD1; clone size: .; CDR3 DNA: TGCAGTGCTAGAGGGGACAGGGGGCTCAACGAGCAGTACTTC; CDR3 protein: CSARGDRGLNEQYF
V gene: TRBV7-8; J gene: TRBJ2-7; D gene: TRBD1; clone size: .; CDR3 DNA: TGTGCCAGCAGCTTAAAAACCGGGACAGGGGGAACCTACGAGCAGTACTTC; CDR3 protein: CASSLKTGTGGTYEQYF
V gene: TRBV29-1; J gene: TRBJ2-4; D gene: .; clone size: few; CDR3 DNA: TGCAGCGTTGAGATTGGGCAGGTACACATTCAGTACTTC; CDR3 protein: CSVEIGQVHIQYF
V gene: TRBV20-1; J gene: TRBJ2-2; D gene: .; clone size: few; CDR3 DNA: TGCAGTGCTAGCCGGGGTCCCGGGGAGCTGTTTTTT; CDR3 protein: CSASRGPGELFF
V gene: TRBV7-2; J gene: TRBJ2-1; D gene: .; clone size: .; CDR3 DNA: TGTGCCAGCAGCCGACCGCTGCGGGAGCAGTTCTTC; CDR3 protein: CASSRPLREQFF
V gene: TRBV29-1; J gene: TRBJ2-5; D gene: TRBD1; clone size: .; CDR3 DNA: TGCAGCGTGGGACAGGGGCAAGGCTACGAGCAGTGCTTC; CDR3 protein: CSVGQGQGYEQCF
V gene: TRBV15; J gene: TRBJ1-4; D gene: .; clone size: .; CDR3 DNA: TGTGCCACCAGCACCAGGTCCCGGGACGGTGAAAAACTGTTTTTT; CDR3 protein: CATSTRSRDGEKLFF
V gene: TRBV5-6; J gene: TRBJ2-2; D gene: TRBD1; clone size: .; CDR3 DNA: TGTGCCAGCAGCTCACCGGGACAGGGTGCCGGGGAGCTGTTTTTT; CDR3 protein: CASSSPGQGAGELFF
V gene: TRBV28; J gene: TRBJ2-7; D gene: .; clone size: many; CDR3 DNA: TGTGCCAGCAGCTCCCCCTACGAGCAGTACTTC; CDR3 protein: CASSSPYEQYF
V gene: TRBV4-3; J gene: TRBJ2-5; D gene: TRBD2; clone size: few; CDR3 DNA: TGCGCCAGCAGCCAAGATAGCGGGGCAGCCCAAGAGACCCAGTACTTC; CDR3 protein: CASSQDSGAAQETQYF
V gene: TRBV4-3; J gene: TRBJ2-1; D gene: .; clone size: few; CDR3 DNA: TGCGCCAGCAGCCAAGATCAAGCATTACTATCCTACAATGAGCAGTTCTTC; CDR3 protein: CASSQDQALLSYNEQFF
V gene: TRBV27; J gene: TRBJ1-2; D gene: TRBD1; clone size: few; CDR3 DNA: TGTGCCAGCAGTTCAGGGGACAGGGGCCAAGCTAACTATGGCTACACCTTC; CDR3 protein: CASSSGDRGQANYGYTF
V gene: TRBV27; J gene: TRBJ2-5; D gene: TRBD2; clone size: few; CDR3 DNA: TGTGCCAGCACACCTAGCGGGGGGCCTCAAGAGACCCAGTACTTC; CDR3 protein: CASTPSGGPQETQYF
V gene: TRBV7-3; J gene: TRBJ2-3; D gene: .; clone size: few; CDR3 DNA: TGTGCCAGCAGCTTAGGGGAGATGGCAGATACGCAGTATTTT; CDR3 protein: CASSLGEMADTQYF
V gene: TRBV20-1; J gene: TRBJ2-7; D gene: TRBD1; clone size: few; CDR3 DNA: TGCAGTGCTAGTACTCCGGGACAGGGGGCCTACGAGCAGTACTTC; CDR3 protein: CSASTPGQGAYEQYF
V gene: TRBV6-2/TRBV6-3; J gene: TRBJ2-4; D gene: TRBD2; clone size: few; CDR3 DNA: TGTGCCAGCAGTAAACTAGCGGGAGGTATCAAAAACATTCAGTACTTC; CDR3 protein: CASSKLAGGIKNIQYF
V gene: TRBV20-1; J gene: TRBJ2-6; D gene: .; clone size: few; CDR3 DNA: TGCAGTGCTAGGGGATTCGGTTCTGGGGCCAACGTCCTGACTTTC; CDR3 protein: CSARGFGSGANVLTF
V gene: TRBV5-6; J gene: TRBJ1-5; D gene: TRBD1; clone size: few; CDR3 DNA: TGTGCCAGCAGCTCCTGGACAGGGGGCGTCAATCAGCCCCAGCATTTT; CDR3 protein: CASSSWTGGVNQPQHF
V gene: TRBV5-1; J gene: TRBJ2-1; D gene: .; clone size: few; CDR3 DNA: TGCGCCAGCAGCTTGGGGGGGCCCGGCAATGGGCAGTTCTTC; CDR3 protein: CASSLGGPGNGQFF
V gene: TRBV3-1; J gene: TRBJ2-2; D gene: .; clone size: .; CDR3 DNA: TGTGCCAGCAGCCAAGTGGCAGGGTTGGACACCGGGGAGCTGTTTTTT; CDR3 protein: CASSQVAGLDTGELFF
V gene: TRBV7-2; J gene: TRBJ2-7; D gene: TRBD2; clone size: few; CDR3 DNA: TGTGCCAGCAGCTTAGCGACTAGCGGGGGTGGAGAGCAGTACTTC; CDR3 protein: CASSLATSGGGEQYF